The clone carrying this T cell receptor (beta chain) was detected only once. Germline CDR1 reads SGHNT; CDR2 reads YYREEE (reference sequence). The germline V and J ends were trimmed by 0 bases and 1 base, with 13 bases remaining between them. The CDR3 covers 16 residues. This sample stems from a study of T cell responses to AZD1222 COVID-19 vaccine. The data were produced by immunoSEQ multiplex PCR, yet TCRdb's version contains in-frame clones alone and is incomplete. The sample carries 65,000 to 95,000 clones, more than 70% recorded once. This chain links TRBV5-4 with TRBJ1-1, with D perhaps matching TRBD1 (6 bases). The sample was peripheral blood, taken on day 0 of AZD1222 vaccination. The clonotype comes from an adult in good health. The CDR3 sequence is CASSLGTGQRNTEAFF. CDR3 DNA: TGTGCCAGCAGCTTGGGGACGGGACAACGGAACACTGAAGCTTTCTTT.